This TCR beta chain was captured in a study of tumor and adjacent non-tumor tissue in lung cancer. In the case of this clonotype: What it binds is unknown. The junction shows a germline mismatch at one end, possibly a read error.

In germline, CDR1 is DFQATT, CDR2 SNEGSKA (reference sequence). The CDR3 consists of 15 residues. A modified ARM-PCR protocol with three rounds of nested PCR amplified TCRbeta. TCRdb analysed the multiplex PCR reads with MiXCR anew, one entry per CDR3 protein. This sample has over 110,000 distinct CDR3 sequences, with 60% to 70% found just once. Study-wide findings and caveats: Top 100 clones took a larger repertoire share in normal lung.

No cell sorting was done before RNA was extracted from the tissue. This receptor was identified in a man in his sixties with small cell lung cancer. V usage is TRBV20-1 and J usage is TRBJ2-5, with D maybe TRBD1 (6 bases). Sequenced sample: lung tumor tissue. Here the CDR3 DNA reads TGCAGTGCTAGTGATATTCCTGGGGGACAAGAGATCCAGTACTTC. Translated, it gives CSASDIPGGQEIQYF.